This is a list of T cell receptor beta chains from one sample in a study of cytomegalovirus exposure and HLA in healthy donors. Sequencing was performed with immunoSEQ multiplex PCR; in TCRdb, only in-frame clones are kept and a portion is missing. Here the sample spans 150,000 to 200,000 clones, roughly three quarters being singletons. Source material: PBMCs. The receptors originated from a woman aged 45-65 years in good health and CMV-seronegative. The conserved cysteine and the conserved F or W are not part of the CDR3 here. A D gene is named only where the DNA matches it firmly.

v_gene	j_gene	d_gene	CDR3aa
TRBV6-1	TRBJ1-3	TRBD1	ASSGRQGLGAGNTIY
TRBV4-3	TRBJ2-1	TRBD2	ASSQDGASGRGTYNEQF
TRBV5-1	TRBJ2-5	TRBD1	ASSFGDRDLGTQY
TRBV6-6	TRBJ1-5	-	ASSQNQPQH
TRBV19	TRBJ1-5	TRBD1	ATQLRDRGHYSNQPQH
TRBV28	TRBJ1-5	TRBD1	ASSPGTDYSNQPQH
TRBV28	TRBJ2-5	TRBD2	ASSFGRGETQY
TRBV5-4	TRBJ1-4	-	ASSLTGGNEKLF
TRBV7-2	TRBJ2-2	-	ASSLAGGGIGELF
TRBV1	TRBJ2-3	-	TSSQDSPLTDTQY
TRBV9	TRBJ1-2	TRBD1	ASSVKTGAIYGYT
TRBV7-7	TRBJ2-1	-	ASSLVYSGRTDEQF
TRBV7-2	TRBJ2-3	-	ASSPPPGFGDTQY
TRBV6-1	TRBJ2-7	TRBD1	ASSQGTVGREQY
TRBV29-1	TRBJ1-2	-	SVVWTATDYT
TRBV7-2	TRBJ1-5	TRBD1	ASSRTGGLFQPQH
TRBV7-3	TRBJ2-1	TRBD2	ASSLRTSGPDEQF
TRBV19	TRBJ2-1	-	ASSYSNEQF
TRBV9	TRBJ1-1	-	ASSDSGGDTEAF
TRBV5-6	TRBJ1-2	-	ASSPTGTYLYGYT
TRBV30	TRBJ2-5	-	AWSVGGKETQY
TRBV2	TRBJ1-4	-	ASSGTFNEKLF
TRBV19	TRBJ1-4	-	ASSISTLHSEKLF
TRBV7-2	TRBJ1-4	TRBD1	ASSIRTGPTEKLF
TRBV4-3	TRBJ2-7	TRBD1	ASSLRTQGERPYEQY
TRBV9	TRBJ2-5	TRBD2	ASSGGTSGGSETQY
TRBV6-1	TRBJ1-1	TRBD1	ASMGTGKMNTEAF
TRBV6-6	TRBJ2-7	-	ASSYFPGEQY
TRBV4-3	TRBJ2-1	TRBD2	ASSQEASGSEQF
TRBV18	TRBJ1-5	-	ASSPQGKDQPQH
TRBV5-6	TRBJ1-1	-	ASSLTGTSEAF
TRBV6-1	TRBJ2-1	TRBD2	ASSEAFTLASGGLSSYNEQF
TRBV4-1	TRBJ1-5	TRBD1	ASSLGPTGGNQPQH
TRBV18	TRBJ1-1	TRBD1	ASTDRGLNTEAF
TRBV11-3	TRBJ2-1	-	ASSADYDNEQF
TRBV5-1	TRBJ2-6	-	ASSLGGAGANVLT
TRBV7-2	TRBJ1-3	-	ASSSRGTLSGNTIY
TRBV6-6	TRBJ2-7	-	ASSPRAGSSYEQY
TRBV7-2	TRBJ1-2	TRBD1	ASSPEWTGTGGYT
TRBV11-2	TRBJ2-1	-	ASSPDKGSYNEQF
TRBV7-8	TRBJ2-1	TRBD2	ASSFPTSGRSSYNEQF
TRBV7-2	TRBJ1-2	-	ASSASGGRGYT
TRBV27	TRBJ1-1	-	ASRDSTMNTEAF
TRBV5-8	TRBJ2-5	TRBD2	ASSLWTSGEETQY
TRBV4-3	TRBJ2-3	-	ASSQQGLSTDTQY
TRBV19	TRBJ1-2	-	ASSIILQGSNYGYT
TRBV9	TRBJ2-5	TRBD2	ASSVASGRLETQY
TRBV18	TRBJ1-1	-	ASCTGLNTEAF
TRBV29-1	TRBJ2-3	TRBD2	SETSPGTDTQY
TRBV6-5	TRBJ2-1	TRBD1	ASSSGTGPNEQF
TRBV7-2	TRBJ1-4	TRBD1	ASSLAHDRGRGEKLF
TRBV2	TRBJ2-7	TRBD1	ASSAQGDRAYEQY
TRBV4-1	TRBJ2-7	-	ASSQVLGQGPYEQY
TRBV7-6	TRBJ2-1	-	ASSLDGGSSYNEQF
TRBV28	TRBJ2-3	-	ASSLGLITQY